This T cell receptor (beta chain) was retrieved from a study of shared clonotypes between healthy human individuals. As for the study in general: In total, the donors were a couple of women and three men aged 18 to 49.

In the original analysis: Junction-only sequences without quality scores were provided by ImmunoSEQ, so filtering was different. Profiled with immunoSEQ multiplex PCR; TCRdb holds only in-frame clones, not every one. V and J calls and clone size are as listed in that table; D and trimming were resolved from the DNA. This sample has roughly 2,500,000 clones, with 80% to 95% found just once. V trimming: 4 bases; J trimming: 3 bases; junction bases outside the gene matches: 3. Germline V gene lookup returns CDR1 SGHRS and CDR2 YFSETQ. The CDR3 is made up of 14 amino acids. The clonotype originates from a man aged 18 to 35 in good health. Some clones in this sample may be carry-over from other donors' samples. Input material: naive CD4+ T cells from PBMCs. Subset defined: CD45RA+ positively selected. The genes are TRBV5-1 and TRBJ2-7, with 11 bases that match TRBD2. The CDR3 sequence is CASSQTSGNYEQYF. For the CDR3, the DNA is TGCGCCAGCAGCCAGACTAGCGGGAACTACGAGCAGTACTTC.